The 26 T cell receptor beta chains below come from one sample, sequenced in a study of T-cell memory formation after mild COVID-19. TCRdb re-called the 5' RACE reads through MiXCR, storing one row per CDR3 protein. The table shows roughly 620,000 distinct CDR3 sequences, with roughly 18% occurring only once. The specimen was PBMCs or a T cell subset sorted from them (not recorded which). Receptor source: an adult woman who had mild COVID-19 (a few samples of this study predate the infection). Cell type and time point are not known.

This clonotype has a handful of counts. This chain links TRBV5-6 with TRBJ2-3; D gene ambiguous. V dropped 5 bases and J dropped 3 bases, with 7 bases sitting between them. Germline CDR1 is SGHDT and CDR2 is YYEEEE. The CDR3 spans 12 residues. The DNA of the CDR3 is TGTGCCAGCAGTGTTTGGACAGATACGCAGTATTTT. It codes for CASSVWTDTQYF. Full variable domain (missing parts from reference TRBV5-6 and TRBJ2-3): DAGVTQSPTHLIKTRGQQVTLRCSPKSGHDTVSWYQQALGQGPQFIFQYYEEEERQRGNFPDRFSGHQFPNYSSELNVNALLLGDSALYLCASSVWTDTQYFGPGTRLTVL.

This clonotype appeared a few times. The chain combines TRBV30 with TRBJ2-1; D not resolved. The V and J ends lost 2 bases and 0 bases respectively, with 5 bases between them. The CDR3 contains 13 residues. Germline loops: CDR1 GTSNPN, CDR2 SVGIG (reference sequence). The DNA of the CDR3 is TGTGCCTGGAGTTCTAACTCCTACAATGAGCAGTTCTTC. Encoded protein: CAWSSNSYNEQFF.

This clonotype was seen only a few times. This chain links TRBV3-1 with TRBJ2-5; maybe TRBD2 (6 bases). The V and J ends lost 6 bases and 8 bases respectively, with 19 bases between them. CDR3 length equals 14 residues. The germline gives CDR1 LGHDT, CDR2 YNNKEL (reference sequence). The CDR3 region is CASRPPGLLGTQYF. The CDR3 bases are TGTGCCAGCAGGCCTCCGGGACTCCTGGGAACCCAGTACTTC.

The chain couples TRBV7-9 to TRBJ2-1; the D gene could be TRBD1 or TRBD2 (5 bases each). Looked up from germline, CDR1 is SEHNR and CDR2 is FQNEAQ (reference sequence). This CDR3 has 14 residues. Trimming shortened V by 1 base and J by 7 bases, and 11 bases separated the two germline ends. In DNA form, the CDR3 reads TGTGCCAGCAGCTTAGTCGGCAGGGAGAATGAGCAGTTCTTC. This translates into CASSLVGRENEQFF.

This clonotype appeared a few times. The J gene is TRBJ2-3, the V gene TRBV15; the match to TRBD2 covers 11 bases. After removal of 4 bases from V and 2 bases from J, the junction contained 2 bases not matched to a gene. This CDR3 is 15 amino acids long. Per the germline V gene, CDR1 is LNHNV and CDR2 is YYDKDF (reference sequence). CDR3 loop: CATSTSGGPTDTQYF. CDR3 sequence (DNA): TGTGCCACCAGCACTAGCGGGGGGCCCACAGATACGCAGTATTTT.

There are a few counts of this clonotype. The chain is built from TRBV18 and TRBJ1-1; possibly TRBD1 for D (5 bases). Germline V lookup: CDR1 KGHSH, CDR2 LQKENI. V was trimmed by 2 bases and J by 1 base, leaving 11 bases between them. This CDR3 contains 15 residues. CDR3 in amino acids: CASSPGIGENTEAFF. The CDR3 DNA is TGTGCCAGCTCACCAGGTATAGGGGAGAACACTGAAGCTTTCTTT.

This clonotype was counted ten times or more. The junction departs from the called germline gene at one end, perhaps through a read error. The chain has TRBV5-1 and TRBJ2-7, with TRBD1 matching over 10 bases. The CDR3 spans 14 residues. Looked up from germline, CDR1 is SGHRS and CDR2 is YFSETQ. CDR3 residues: CASSLPGTGDEQYF. CDR3 DNA sequence: TGTGCCAGCAGCCTGCCCGGGACAGGGGACGAGCAGTACTTC.

This clonotype was seen only a few times. V is TRBV6-1 and J is TRBJ2-1, with 10 positions matching TRBD1. V shed 2 bases, J shed 7 bases, and the junction held 14 bases outside the gene matches. The germline gives CDR1 MNHNS, CDR2 SASEGT. The length of the CDR3 is 18 residues. The CDR3 nucleotides are TGTGCCAGCAGTGAATTCGGCTGGCGGGACAGGGGAACTAATGAGCAGTTCTTC. Translated, it gives CASSEFGWRDRGTNEQFF.

The rearrangement uses TRBV29-1 and TRBJ2-1, with D unresolved. This CDR3 is built from 10 residues. V dropped 8 bases and J dropped 5 bases, with 7 bases sitting between them. Germline V gene data show CDR1 as SQVTM and CDR2 as ANQGSEA. CDR3 residues: CSTSHNEQFF. The CDR3 bases are TGCAGCACAAGCCACAATGAGCAGTTCTTC.

This clonotype showed up many times. The V gene is TRBV5-1, the J gene TRBJ2-6; D is unresolved. This CDR3 region has 16 residues. Germline assignment: CDR1 SGHRS and CDR2 YFSETQ. Trimming pared 1 base from V and 1 base from J, leaving 9 bases between. The DNA for the CDR3 is TGCGCCAGCAGCTTGAGGCAGCCTTCTGGGGCCAACGTCCTGACTTTC. Encoded protein: CASSLRQPSGANVLTF.

This clonotype has only a few counts. V and J are TRBV15 and TRBJ2-7; 9 nucleotides line up with TRBD2. V dropped 1 base and J dropped 2; count of bases not matched to a gene: 3. There are 15 residues in the CDR3. Germline CDR1 reads LNHNV; CDR2 reads YYDKDF (reference sequence). CDR3 residues: CATSRAAGGPYEQYF. The DNA of the CDR3 is TGTGCCACCAGCAGAGCCGCGGGAGGGCCCTACGAGCAGTACTTC.

The chain employs TRBV7-2 and TRBJ2-3; D remains ambiguous. Germline CDR1 is SGHTA and CDR2 is FQGNSA. This CDR3 comprises 16 residues. Trimming removed 3 bases at V and 1 base at J, with 14 bases between. The chain's CDR3 is CASSFSATTGTDTQYF. Written as DNA, the CDR3 is TGTGCCAGCAGCTTTTCTGCCACTACGGGCACAGATACGCAGTATTTT.

V usage is TRBV24-1 and J usage is TRBJ1-2, with a weak D call TRBD1 (5 bases). V was shortened by 10 bases and J by 0 bases, with 8 bases between the two germline ends. Germline lookup yields CDR1 KGHDR and CDR2 SFDVKD. The CDR3 spans 12 residues. This chain's CDR3 is CATGTSNYGYTF. The CDR3 DNA sequence: TGTGCCACAGGGACTTCTAACTATGGCTACACCTTC.

V usage is TRBV12-3 or TRBV12-4 and J usage is TRBJ2-4; D not resolved. Trimming left V 4 bases short and J 6 bases short, with 10 bases between. This CDR3 is built from 13 residues. The CDR3 reads CASSSVGRNIQYF. In nucleotides, the CDR3 is TGTGCCAGCAGTTCTGTAGGTCGAAACATTCAGTACTTC.

The chain employs TRBV7-6 and TRBJ2-3; 9 positions match TRBD2. V trimming: 0 bases; J trimming: 0 bases; junction bases outside the gene matches: 7. Germline CDR1 reads SGHVS; CDR2 reads FNYEAQ. The CDR3 is made up of 18 amino acids. The CDR3 is CASSLAPPLAGSTDTQYF. The CDR3 DNA follows: TGTGCCAGCAGCTTAGCCCCCCCACTAGCGGGCAGCACAGATACGCAGTATTTT.

The chain links TRBV7-7 to TRBJ2-1; a possible D gene is TRBD1 (6 bases). V lost 5 bases and J 7 bases, leaving 21 bases between the germline ends. Germline V gives CDR1 SSHAT, CDR2 FNYEAQ (reference sequence). The CDR3 loop spans 16 amino acids. The CDR3 sequence is CASSRAQGQGVNEQFF. CDR3 DNA: TGTGCCAGCAGCCGGGCCCAGGGGCAAGGGGTGAATGAGCAGTTCTTC.

This clonotype was detected a few times. V gene TRBV3-1 combines with J gene TRBJ2-5, with D possibly matching TRBD2 (6 bases). The CDR3 covers 15 residues. V lost 4 bases and J lost 5, with 17 bases in between. Germline V gives CDR1 LGHDT, CDR2 YNNKEL (reference sequence). CDR3 sequence reads: CASSPGLLSSETQYF. The DNA of the CDR3 is TGTGCCAGCAGCCCGGGACTCCTGTCTTCGGAGACCCAGTACTTC.

This clonotype has a count of ten or more. The chain recombines TRBV4-3 with TRBJ2-3, with D hard to call. Between the trimmed V and J ends, which lost 0 bases and 5 bases, there was a span of 6 bases. Per the germline V gene, CDR1 is LGHNA and CDR2 is YSLEER. The CDR3 is 13 residues long. Here the CDR3 reads CASSQDSGDTQYF. The CDR3 bases are TGCGCCAGCAGCCAAGATTCGGGAGATACGCAGTATTTT.

The genes are TRBV5-1 and TRBJ2-1; unclear D gene. Germline-derived CDR1 and CDR2 are SGHRS and YFSETQ. V shed 0 bases and J shed 3 bases, with 10 bases lying between them. The CDR3 runs 15 residues. The CDR3: CASSLAIADYNEQFF. The DNA of the CDR3 is TGCGCCAGCAGCTTGGCCATTGCGGACTACAATGAGCAGTTCTTC.

The chain has TRBV11-3 and TRBJ2-1; D may be TRBD1 or TRBD2 (6 bases each). This CDR3 is built from 16 residues. The germline CDR1 and CDR2 sequences are SGHNT and YENEEA. V dropped 4 bases and J dropped 0 bases, with 13 bases sitting between them. CDR3 in amino acids: CASSSGGTSSYNEQFF. CDR3 in DNA: TGTGCCAGCAGCTCCGGGGGCACGAGCTCCTACAATGAGCAGTTCTTC. The variable domain in full, completed from reference TRBV11-3 and TRBJ2-1, reads EAGVVQSPRYKIIEKKQPVAFWCNPISGHNTLYWYLQNLGQGPELLIRYENEEAVDDSQLPKDRFSAERLKGVDSTLKIQPAELGDSAVYLCASSSGGTSSYNEQFFGPGTRLTVL.

This clonotype came up a few times. The rearrangement joins TRBV5-4 to TRBJ2-2; D is unclear. With 2 bases removed from V and 5 bases from J, the gap between germline ends came to 13 bases. The CDR3 runs to 15 residues. In germline, CDR1 is SGHNT, CDR2 YYREEE (reference sequence). The CDR3 reads CASSLGYSRTGELFF. The CDR3, as DNA: TGTGCCAGCAGCTTAGGTTATAGTAGAACCGGGGAGCTGTTTTTT.

This clonotype was counted between two and nine times. The chain combines TRBV7-8 with TRBJ2-5; 9 positions agree with TRBD1. The ends lost 5 bases at V and 5 bases at J; junction bases unmatched: 9. The germline V gene encodes CDR1 SGHVS and CDR2 FQNEAQ. The CDR3 has 15 residues. CDR3 coding DNA: TGTGCCAGCAGCGTGGGACAGGGTCTTTGGGAGACCCAGTACTTC. This sequence encodes CASSVGQGLWETQYF.

This clonotype came up many times. The chain couples TRBV5-5 to TRBJ1-2; TRBD1 might be the D (5 bases). There are 12 residues in the CDR3. CDR1 SGHKS and CDR2 YYEKEE come from the germline V gene (reference sequence). V lost 4 bases and J 8 bases, leaving 12 bases between the germline ends. CDR3 nucleotide sequence: TGTGCCAGCAGCCAGGGACTGCGAGGCTACACCTTC. Residues: CASSQGLRGYTF.

There are a few counts of this clonotype. The chain combines TRBV18 with TRBJ2-1, with 11 bases fitting TRBD2. The length of the CDR3 is 16 residues. Germline V gene sequence: CDR1 KGHSH, CDR2 LQKENI. J lost 3 bases, V lost 3 bases, and 4 bases had no gene match. CDR3 loop: CASSPRTSGFYNEQFF. In nucleotides, the CDR3 is TGTGCCAGCTCACCCCGGACTAGCGGGTTCTACAATGAGCAGTTCTTC.

This clonotype was counted only a few times. The rearrangement joins TRBV12-3 or TRBV12-4 to TRBJ1-3; D is perhaps TRBD1 (5 bases). CDR3 size: 17 residues. The V and J ends lost 6 bases and 2 bases respectively, with 20 bases between them. DNA for the CDR3: TGTGCCAGCAGCCAATCTTCCAGGGTCGGGGCTGGAAACACCATATATTTT. Translation: CASSQSSRVGAGNTIYF.

This clonotype has just a few counts. The chain recombines TRBV20-1 with TRBJ2-1; D is undetermined. V was clipped by 5 bases and J by 5 bases, with 10 bases between them. The germline gives CDR1 DFQATT, CDR2 SNEGSKA (reference sequence). The CDR3 has 12 residues. CDR3 sequence (DNA): TGCAGTGCTCGTCGTCCTGACAATGAGCAGTTCTTC. Translation gives CSARRPDNEQFF.